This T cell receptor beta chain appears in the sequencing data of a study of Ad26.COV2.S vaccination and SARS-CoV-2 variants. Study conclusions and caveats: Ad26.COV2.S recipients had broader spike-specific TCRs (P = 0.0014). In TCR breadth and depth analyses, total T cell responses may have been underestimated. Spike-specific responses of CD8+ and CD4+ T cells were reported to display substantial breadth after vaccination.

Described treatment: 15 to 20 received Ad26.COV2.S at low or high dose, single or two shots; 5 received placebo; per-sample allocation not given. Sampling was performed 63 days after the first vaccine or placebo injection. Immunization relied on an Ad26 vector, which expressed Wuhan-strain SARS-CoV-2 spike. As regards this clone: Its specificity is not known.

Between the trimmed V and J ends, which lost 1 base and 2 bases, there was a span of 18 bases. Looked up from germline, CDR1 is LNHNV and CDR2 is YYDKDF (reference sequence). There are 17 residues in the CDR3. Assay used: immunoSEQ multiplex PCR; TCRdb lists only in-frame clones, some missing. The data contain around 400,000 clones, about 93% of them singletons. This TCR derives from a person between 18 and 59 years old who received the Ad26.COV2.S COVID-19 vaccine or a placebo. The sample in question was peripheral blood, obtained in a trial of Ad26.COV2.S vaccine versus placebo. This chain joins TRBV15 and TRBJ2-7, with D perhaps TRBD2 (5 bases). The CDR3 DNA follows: TGTGCCACCAGCAGAGTGCCGATCCTAGCAACAGCCTACGAGCAGTACTTC. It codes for CATSRVPILATAYEQYF.